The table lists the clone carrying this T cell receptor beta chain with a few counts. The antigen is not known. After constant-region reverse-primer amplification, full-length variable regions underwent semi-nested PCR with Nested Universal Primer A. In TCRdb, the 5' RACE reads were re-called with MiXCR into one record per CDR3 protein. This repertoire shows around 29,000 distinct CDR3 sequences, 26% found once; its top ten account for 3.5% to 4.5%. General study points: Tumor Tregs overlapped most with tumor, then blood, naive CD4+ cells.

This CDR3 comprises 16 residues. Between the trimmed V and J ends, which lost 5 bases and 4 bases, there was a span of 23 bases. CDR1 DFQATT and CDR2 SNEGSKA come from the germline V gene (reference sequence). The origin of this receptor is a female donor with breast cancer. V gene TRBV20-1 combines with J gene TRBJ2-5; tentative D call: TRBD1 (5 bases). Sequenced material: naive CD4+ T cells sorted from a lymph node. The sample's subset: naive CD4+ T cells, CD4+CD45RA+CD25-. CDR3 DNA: TGCAGTGCTCAAAGCTGGACAAGGGGAACCGGAGAGACCCAGTACTTC. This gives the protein CSAQSWTRGTGETQYF.